The entry below describes one TCR beta chain. V gave up 4 bases and J gave up 3 bases, with 7 bases separating them. There are 12 residues in the CDR3. The germline CDR1 and CDR2 sequences are SQVTM and ANQGSEA. These data belong to a study of blood T cell repertoires in COVID-19. Background on the study: COVID-19 samples, acute and convalescent, were from the United States, Italy and Spain.

Profiling relied on immunoSEQ multiplex PCR, and the TCRdb table lists in-frame clones only, not all of them. The table includes some 330,000 clones, 92% detected once. The TCR was taken from a woman aged 25 to 39 who had recovered from COVID-19. The genes are TRBV29-1 and TRBJ1-5, with D unresolved. Sequencing used PBMCs or T cells enriched from blood (not recorded which). In nucleotides, the CDR3 is TGCAGCGTTGTGTCAAACAATCAGCCCCAGCATTTT. Its translation: CSVVSNNQPQHF.